Below, one TCR beta chain is given with its context. These data originate in a study of blood T cell repertoires in COVID-19. This CDR3 is built from 12 residues. Trimming took 6 bases from V and 5 from J; bases not matched to a gene: 3. CDR1 is ENHRY, CDR2 SYGVKD, per germline. The method was immunoSEQ multiplex PCR; TCRdb's version includes in-frame clones alone and lacks a portion of them. This sample has about 46,000 clones; roughly 86% occur once, and the top ten carry around 3.1%. The sample taken for sequencing was PBMCs or T cells enriched from blood (not recorded which). The origin of this receptor is a woman aged 50 to 60 who had recovered from COVID-19. The V and J genes are TRBV10-3 and TRBJ1-1, with 7 bases aligning to TRBD1. The CDR3 coding sequence is TGTGCCATCAGCCCCAGGGGGACTGAAGCTTTCTTT. It specifies CAISPRGTEAFF.